The 23 T cell receptor beta chains given below trace back to one sample, sequenced in a study of shared clonotypes between healthy human individuals. Produced via immunoSEQ multiplex PCR; TCRdb's table is partial and in-frame only. The table shows 2 million to 2.5 million clones, with about 95% occurring only once. Sample: naive CD4+ T cells sorted from blood. The subset was: CD45RA+ positively selected. These receptors were obtained from a young man in good health.

This chain joins TRBV5-4 and TRBJ2-7; D ambiguous. The length of the CDR3 is 15 residues. With 4 bases removed from V and 1 base from J, the gap between germline ends came to 15 bases. The germline gives CDR1 SGHNT, CDR2 YYREEE (reference sequence). CDR3 region: CASSGGSGRSYEQYF. CDR3 coding DNA: TGTGCCAGCAGCGGCGGCTCAGGAAGATCCTACGAGCAGTACTTC.

The chain links TRBV2 to TRBJ2-7; D is uncertain. The ends were cut back, 4 bases at V and 3 bases at J, with 4 bases in the middle. The germline V gene encodes CDR1 SNHLY and CDR2 FYNNEI. The CDR3 totals 11 residues. CDR3 nucleotides: TGTGCCAGCAGTGCCATCTACGAGCAGTACTTC. It codes for CASSAIYEQYF.

The rearrangement uses TRBV7-2 and TRBJ2-7; 7 positions match TRBD2. The CDR3 consists of 16 residues. The J segment lost 3 bases and the V segment lost 5 bases, leaving 13 bases of the junction unmatched. Germline CDR1 is SGHTA and CDR2 is FQGNSA. CDR3 sequence: CASSPGWASGVYEQYF. The CDR3 region has the DNA TGTGCCAGCAGCCCCGGTTGGGCTAGCGGAGTCTACGAGCAGTACTTC.

The chain couples TRBV6-1 to TRBJ1-2; D is possibly TRBD1 (6 bases). This CDR3 comprises 16 residues. V gave up 2 bases and J gave up 5 bases, with 18 bases separating them. The germline gives CDR1 MNHNS, CDR2 SASEGT. The CDR3 nucleotides are TGTGCCAGCAGTGAATCGATCAGGGGAGAAATTTATGGCTACACCTTC. Translation: CASSESIRGEIYGYTF.

The chain couples TRBV7-2 to TRBJ2-1; TRBD2 agrees at 10 bases. The CDR3 runs to 16 residues. Germline V lookup: CDR1 SGHTA, CDR2 FQGNSA. Trimming at V came to 6 bases and at J to 2 bases, leaving 7 bases not matched to a gene. The CDR3 nucleotides read TGTGCCAGCAGGGCTAGCGGGAGCCCTGCCTACAATGAGCAGTTCTTC. It specifies CASRASGSPAYNEQFF.

The V gene is TRBV7-9, the J gene TRBJ2-7, with D possibly matching TRBD1 (7 bases). Per the germline V gene, CDR1 is SEHNR and CDR2 is FQNEAQ (reference sequence). V lost 5 bases and J 0 bases, leaving 11 bases between the germline ends. This CDR3 region has 14 residues. The CDR3 nucleotides read TGTGCCAGCAGCGCGGGACAGAACTCCTACGAGCAGTACTTC. Translated, it gives CASSAGQNSYEQYF.

The genes are TRBV2 and TRBJ2-5, with D perhaps TRBD1 (6 bases). Germline V lookup: CDR1 SNHLY, CDR2 FYNNEI. The CDR3 has 13 residues. V lost 2 bases to trimming and J lost 2 bases, with 6 bases between them. The CDR3, as DNA: TGTGCCAGCAGTGAAACAGGGCAAGAGACCCAGTACTTC. Translating it yields CASSETGQETQYF.

The chain couples TRBV28 to TRBJ1-5; no reliable D call. Germline-derived CDR1 and CDR2 are MDHEN and SYDVKM. Between the trimmed V and J ends, which lost 2 bases and 8 bases, there was a span of 7 bases. CDR3 length: 12 residues. DNA for the CDR3: TGTGCCAGCAGTTTACCGGGCAAGCCCCAGCATTTT. It translates to CASSLPGKPQHF.

This clone has just one count. CDR3 in amino acids: CASTDRFSSYEQYF. The DNA for the CDR3 is TGTGCCAGCACCGACAGGTTTAGCTCCTACGAGCAGTACTTC. V is TRBV6-1 and J is TRBJ2-7, with a possible D match to TRBD1 (6 bases). CDR3 size: 14 residues. V was trimmed by 7 bases and J by 0 bases, leaving 13 bases between them. The germline V gene has CDR1 MNHNS and CDR2 SASEGT.

To note about this clone: Other DNA variants within this sample encode the same CDR3. The V and J genes are TRBV2 and TRBJ1-6; D is uncertain. The CDR3 loop spans 12 amino acids. Germline loops: CDR1 SNHLY, CDR2 FYNNEI. V shed 7 bases and J shed 0 bases, with 1 base lying between them. The CDR3 here is CASTSYNSPLHF. For the CDR3, the DNA is TGTGCCAGCACCTCCTATAATTCACCCCTCCACTTT.

This chain uses TRBV19 with TRBJ1-2; D unresolved. The V gene's germline CDR1 is LNHDA and CDR2 SQIVND (reference sequence). The CDR3 spans 16 residues. Trimming removed 6 bases from V and 0 bases from J, with 17 bases in between. CDR3 region: CASREAPQLANYGYTF. The CDR3 DNA follows: TGTGCCAGTAGGGAGGCGCCTCAGTTAGCTAACTATGGCTACACCTTC.

The V and J genes are TRBV2 and TRBJ2-7, with TRBD1 matching 7 bases. Germline V lookup: CDR1 SNHLY, CDR2 FYNNEI. CDR3 length equals 13 residues. V was clipped by 7 bases and J by 3 bases; unmatched bases: 6. The CDR3: CASKEGQYYEQYF. CDR3 DNA: TGTGCCAGCAAAGAGGGACAGTACTACGAGCAGTACTTC.

The V gene is TRBV5-1, the J gene TRBJ1-1; D possibly corresponds to TRBD1 (6 bases). This CDR3 has 15 residues. CDR1 and CDR2 (germline): SGHRS, YFSETQ. The germline V and J ends were trimmed by 2 bases and 9 bases, with 20 bases remaining between them. The CDR3 protein is CASSFVQGPKSQAFF. The DNA of the CDR3 is TGCGCCAGCAGCTTTGTGCAGGGGCCAAAGAGTCAAGCTTTCTTT.

The chain couples TRBV18 to TRBJ1-6; TRBD1 matches at 7 bases. CDR1 is KGHSH and CDR2 is LQKENI in the germline V gene. The CDR3 is made up of 19 amino acids. Trimming cost V 3 bases and J 0 bases; bases outside gene matches: 11. The CDR3 sequence is CASSPRSQGQSSYNSPLHF. CDR3 coding DNA: TGTGCCAGCTCACCCCGTTCCCAGGGACAGAGCTCCTATAATTCACCCCTCCACTTT.

This clone has a single count. This chain connects TRBV6-5 to TRBJ1-6; D ambiguous. Trimming stripped 6 bases from V and 9 bases from J, with 12 bases between. This CDR3 is 13 amino acids long. Looked up from germline, CDR1 is MNHEY and CDR2 is SVGAGI. CDR3 in DNA: TGTGCCAGCAGCCGCGGTAAGGGTTCACCCCTCCACTTT. Translated: CASSRGKGSPLHF.

Note on this clone: Different DNA sequences within this sample yield the same CDR3. The chain couples TRBV5-1 to TRBJ1-1, with no clear D. The V and J ends lost 0 bases and 3 bases respectively, with 3 bases between them. Germline CDR1 reads SGHRS; CDR2 reads YFSETQ. The CDR3 covers 12 residues. The DNA of the CDR3 is TGCGCCAGCAGCTTGGTGGACACTGAAGCTTTCTTT. Translation: CASSLVDTEAFF.

The chain combines TRBV14 with TRBJ1-2, with a tentative D call TRBD1 (5 bases). There are 19 residues in the CDR3. The ends were cut back, 4 bases at V and 3 bases at J, with 27 bases in the middle. The germline gives CDR1 SGHDN, CDR2 FVKESK. The CDR3 reads CASSPHTGTFSLRDYGYTF. In DNA, the CDR3 is TGTGCCAGCAGCCCTCATACCGGGACTTTCTCACTACGGGACTATGGCTACACCTTC. The variable domain in full, completed from reference TRBV14 and TRBJ1-2, reads EAGVTQFPSHSVIEKGQTVTLRCDPISGHDNLYWYRRVMGKEIKFLLHFVKESKQDESGMPNNRFLAERTGGTYSTLKVQPAELEDSGVYFCASSPHTGTFSLRDYGYTFGSGTRLTVV.

The chain couples TRBV18 to TRBJ1-1, with 8 bases identical to TRBD1. The CDR3 is 14 amino acids. Germline values: CDR1 KGHSH, CDR2 LQKENI. With 3 bases clipped from V and 3 bases from J, the junction kept 3 bases outside the gene matches. The CDR3, as DNA: TGTGCCAGCTCACCGACAGGGGTTGACACTGAAGCTTTCTTT. Translated, it gives CASSPTGVDTEAFF.

The chain joins TRBV18 to TRBJ2-3; 9 bases match TRBD2. Germline V gene data show CDR1 as KGHSH and CDR2 as LQKENI. The trim removed 3 bases at V and 0 bases at J, leaving 7 bases unmatched. This CDR3 region has 17 residues. CDR3 amino acids: CASSPRSGGTSTDTQYF. The CDR3 coding sequence is TGTGCCAGCTCACCCCGGAGCGGGGGGACGAGCACAGATACGCAGTATTTT.

The rearrangement links TRBV6-6 to TRBJ1-2; D may be TRBD1 (5 bases). The CDR3 is made up of 15 amino acids. V lost 6 bases, J lost 0 bases, and 14 bases lay in between. CDR1 and CDR2 from the germline V gene are MNHNY and SVGAGI (reference sequence). The CDR3 DNA is TGTGCCAGCAGCCGGGACTTCCAAGCTAACTATGGCTACACCTTC. Translation: CASSRDFQANYGYTF.

This chain connects TRBV28 to TRBJ2-5; the D gene is possibly TRBD1 (6 bases). There are 14 residues in the CDR3. Per germline, CDR1 MDHEN and CDR2 SYDVKM. Trimming took 7 bases from V and 5 from J, leaving 17 bases between them. In DNA, the CDR3 is TGTGCCAGCACCCCCGGACAGTATAGGGAGACCCAGTACTTC. It yields the protein CASTPGQYRETQYF.

The V gene is TRBV11-2, the J gene TRBJ2-1; 9 nucleotides line up with TRBD1. The CDR3 has 15 amino acids. Germline assignment: CDR1 SGHAT and CDR2 FQNNGV. V shed 5 bases and J 5 bases; nucleotides not matched to a gene: 7. In DNA form, the CDR3 reads TGTGCCAGCAGCAACCGGGACAGGGTTCACAATGAGCAGTTCTTC. Translation: CASSNRDRVHNEQFF.

The rearrangement links TRBV2 to TRBJ1-1; D remains ambiguous. Germline CDR1 and CDR2: SNHLY and FYNNEI. V was trimmed by 5 bases and J by 4 bases, leaving 14 bases between them. The CDR3 loop spans 14 amino acids. CDR3 sequence: CASSLGELSTEAFF. Here the CDR3 DNA reads TGTGCCAGCAGTCTGGGAGAGTTGAGCACTGAAGCTTTCTTT.